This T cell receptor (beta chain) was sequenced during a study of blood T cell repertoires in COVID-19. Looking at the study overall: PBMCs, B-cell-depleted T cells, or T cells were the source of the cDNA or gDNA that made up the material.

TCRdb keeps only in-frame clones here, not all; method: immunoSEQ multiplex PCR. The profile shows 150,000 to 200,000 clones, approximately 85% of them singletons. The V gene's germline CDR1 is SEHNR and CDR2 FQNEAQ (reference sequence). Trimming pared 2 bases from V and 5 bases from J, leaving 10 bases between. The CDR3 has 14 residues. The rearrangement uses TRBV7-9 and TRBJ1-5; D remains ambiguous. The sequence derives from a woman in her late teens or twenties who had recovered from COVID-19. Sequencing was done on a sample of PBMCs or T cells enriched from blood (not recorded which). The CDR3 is CASSLNSGDQPQHF. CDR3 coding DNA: TGTGCCAGCAGCTTAAACTCCGGTGATCAGCCCCAGCATTTT.